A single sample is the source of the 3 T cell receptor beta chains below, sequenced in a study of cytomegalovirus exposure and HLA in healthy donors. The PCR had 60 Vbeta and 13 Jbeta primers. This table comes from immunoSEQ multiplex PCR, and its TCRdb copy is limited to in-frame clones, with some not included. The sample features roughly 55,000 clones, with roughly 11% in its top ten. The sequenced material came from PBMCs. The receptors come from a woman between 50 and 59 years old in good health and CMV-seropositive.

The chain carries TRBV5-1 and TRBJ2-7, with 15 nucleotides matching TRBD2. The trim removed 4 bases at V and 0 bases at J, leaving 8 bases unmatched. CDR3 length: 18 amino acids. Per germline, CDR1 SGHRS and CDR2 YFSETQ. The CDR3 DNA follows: TGCGCCAGCAGCCCGGGACTAGCGGGAGGCGGGAGCTCCTACGAGCAGTACTTC. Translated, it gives CASSPGLAGGGSSYEQYF. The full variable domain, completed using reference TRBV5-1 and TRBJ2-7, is KAGVTQTPRYLIKTRGQQVTLSCSPISGHRSVSWYQQTPGQGLQFLFEYFSETQRNKGNFPGRFSGRQFSNSRSEMNVSTLELGDSALYLCASSPGLAGGGSSYEQYFGPGTRLTVT.

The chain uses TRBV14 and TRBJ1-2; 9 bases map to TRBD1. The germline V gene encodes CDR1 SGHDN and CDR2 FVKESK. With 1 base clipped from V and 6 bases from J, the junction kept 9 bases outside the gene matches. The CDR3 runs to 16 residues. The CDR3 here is CASSQVLGQGSDGYTF. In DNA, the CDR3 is TGTGCCAGCAGCCAAGTGTTGGGACAGGGTAGCGATGGCTACACCTTC. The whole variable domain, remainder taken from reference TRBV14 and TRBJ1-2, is EAGVTQFPSHSVIEKGQTVTLRCDPISGHDNLYWYRRVMGKEIKFLLHFVKESKQDESGMPNNRFLAERTGGTYSTLKVQPAELEDSGVYFCASSQVLGQGSDGYTFGSGTRLTVV.

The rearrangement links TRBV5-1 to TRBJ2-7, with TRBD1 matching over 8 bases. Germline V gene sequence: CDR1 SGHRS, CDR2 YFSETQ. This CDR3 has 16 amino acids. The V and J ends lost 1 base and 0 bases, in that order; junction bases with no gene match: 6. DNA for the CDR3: TGCGCCAGCAGCTTGCGGTCAGGGGGCCTCTCCTACGAGCAGTACTTC. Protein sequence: CASSLRSGGLSYEQYF.